Listed below are T cell receptor beta chains from one sample, sequenced in a study of vaccination and CD4 T cells after COVID-19. For these TCRs, the target antigens are not known. TCRdb ran MiXCR on the PCR reads and lists one entry per CDR3 protein. Of more than 7,500 distinct CDR3 sequences listed, around two fifths are singletons. What was sequenced was CD4+ T cells from blood, cultured in vitro. Source of these receptors: a human donor in good health. Both conserved end residues are trimmed from each CDR3.

j_call v_call cdr3_aa
TRBJ1-1 TRBV29-1 SAQQGRRTEAF
TRBJ1-1 TRBV19 ASSIGLPGNTEAF
TRBJ2-7 TRBV6-1 ASRLEPGGLYEQY
TRBJ1-6 TRBV6-1 ASSNLPLPTVNSPLH
TRBJ1-5 TRBV2 ASRYGTGNQPQH
TRBJ1-2 TRBV4-1 ASSQDRSYYGYT
TRBJ2-5 TRBV2 ASIGQQETQY
TRBJ1-2 TRBV7-3 ASSFSGYGYT
TRBJ2-1 TRBV7-7 ASSLGDNNEQF
TRBJ1-2 TRBV27 ASSGQGMAYGYT
TRBJ2-3 TRBV7-3 ASSPVPSGTSTDTQY
TRBJ2-3 TRBV19 ASSSLARRTDTQY
TRBJ1-2 TRBV7-8 ASSLETGIGYT
TRBJ2-7 TRBV30 ATGGVYEQY
TRBJ1-1 TRBV7-9 ASSHTPVGAF
TRBJ2-7 TRBV6-2/TRBV6-3 ASRAPGQGGEQY
TRBJ2-1 TRBV5-4 ASSPSGTAYNEQF
TRBJ1-5 TRBV6-5 ASSYSKNQPQH
TRBJ2-1 TRBV10-3 AVSLTHNEQF
TRBJ1-2 TRBV7-2 ASSLHTNYGYT
TRBJ2-3 TRBV7-9 ASISGASTDTQY
TRBJ1-5 TRBV6-1 ASSEVSNQPQH
TRBJ1-5 TRBV20-1 SAKTSSGGDQPQH
TRBJ2-7 TRBV15 ATSRAKLAVSYEQY
TRBJ1-1 TRBV12-5 ASGFGHHEAF
TRBJ2-7 TRBV7-9 ASSLAGAQGAREQY
TRBJ2-7 TRBV6-1 ASSDSSFGQPRIYEQY
TRBJ2-5 TRBV5-8 ASSLGPGQGRETQY
TRBJ2-1 TRBV5-1 ASRRPRDQNEQF
TRBJ2-5 TRBV6-2/TRBV6-3 ASSYATQETQY
TRBJ1-5 TRBV2 ASSERTTGQPQH
TRBJ2-5 TRBV27 ASSRLTSGNETQY
TRBJ1-5 TRBV19 ASTYRVESNQPQH
TRBJ1-2 TRBV28 ASGGYT
TRBJ1-1 TRBV10-3 AISESVNTEAF
TRBJ2-2 TRBV7-2 ASSPWRANTGELF
TRBJ2-6 TRBV2 ASSEARSSGANVLT
TRBJ1-5 TRBV2 ASRGEGPQH
TRBJ2-5 TRBV7-2 ASSLESFYQETQY
TRBJ1-1 TRBV24-1 ATSDSGGTTEAF
TRBJ2-7 TRBV6-2/TRBV6-3 ASSLNYEQY
TRBJ1-1 TRBV7-9 ASSLLGGGGRTEAF
TRBJ2-3 TRBV2 ASISGGSTDTQY
TRBJ1-1 TRBV20-1 SARPMGAWNTEAF
TRBJ2-7 TRBV11-2 ASSQRVGPGGNEQY
TRBJ2-1 TRBV4-3 ASSQGGLGAGAYNEQF
TRBJ2-7 TRBV20-1 SARPRYYEQY
TRBJ1-6 TRBV11-2 ASSSGTGASPLH
TRBJ2-7 TRBV5-1 ASSLGRIYYEQY
TRBJ1-6 TRBV7-9 ASSFETPFNSPLH
TRBJ2-1 TRBV20-1 SALGRASYNEQF
TRBJ1-5 TRBV20-1 SAPSRVNQPQH
TRBJ2-3 TRBV7-2 ASTLASETQY
TRBJ1-1 TRBV2 ASRKQANTEAF
TRBJ1-6 TRBV6-4 ASSERDGDNSPLH
TRBJ2-7 TRBV27 ASSTGTGPSYEQY
TRBJ2-7 TRBV10-3 AIRGQPGLAGVEQY
TRBJ2-4 TRBV11-2 ASSPTPGLAGIAKNIQY
TRBJ1-5 TRBV7-6 ASSLALGLPPQH